This entry lists 30 T cell receptor beta chains sequenced from one sample in a study of human T cells and chemical hapten exposure (dated by TCRdb to the early 2020s). The time point label corresponds to: patch test 3, about 24 weeks after DPC sensitization. This sample's treatment or condition label indicates: therapeutic diphenylcyclopropenone sensitization with weekly scalp DPC. Library construction relied on RACE. TCRdb shows the sequencer as NextSeq 500. TCRdb reprocessing: public reads trimmed at Q25 with fastp, clones called with MiXCR, in-frame beta chains kept. Rows are unified per CDR3 protein, each entry keeping the most common DNA and genes. The table for this sample lists around 110,000 distinct CDR3 sequences; 10% to 12% of them were counted only once. Under 2.5% of the sample goes to the ten largest clones. Sequenced here: whole blood, sampled in connection with sensitization to the hapten diphenylcyclopropenone (DPC). The receptors derive from a woman in her forties or fifties with alopecia areata. Some clones in this sample may be carry-over from other donors' samples.

This clonotype was observed a handful of times. The chain recombines TRBV7-3 with TRBJ2-7; TRBD2 matches 11 bases. This CDR3 has 13 residues. Germline CDR1 reads SGHTA; CDR2 reads FQGTGA. Germline trimming cut 5 bases from V and 4 bases from J; bases unmatched to any gene: 1. The CDR3 DNA reads TGTGCCAGCAGCACTAGCGGGGGTTACGAGCAGTACTTC. It yields the protein CASSTSGGYEQYF.

The chain links TRBV29-1 to TRBJ2-3; possibly TRBD1 or TRBD2 for D (7 bases each). V lost 7 bases and J 3 bases, leaving 20 bases between the germline ends. Germline values: CDR1 SQVTM, CDR2 ANQGSEA. The CDR3 is made up of 15 amino acids. Here the CDR3 DNA reads TGCAGCGCCGAAGTGGGGAGGGGGCAAACAGATACGCAGTATTTT. Translation gives CSAEVGRGQTDTQYF.

A few counts support this clonotype. The V call is TRBV6-6, the J call TRBJ2-3; 7 nucleotides agree with TRBD2. After removal of 5 bases from V and 1 base from J, the junction contained 3 bases not matched to a gene. Germline lookup yields CDR1 MNHNY and CDR2 SVGAGI (reference sequence). The CDR3 totals 14 residues. CDR3 sequence (DNA): TGTGCCAGCAGTCCAGCGGGGCGCACAGATACGCAGTATTTT. Its protein product is CASSPAGRTDTQYF.

This clonotype occurred many times. The rearrangement links TRBV5-6 to TRBJ2-3; no firm D call. V lost 0 bases and J lost 2, with 4 bases in between. CDR1 is SGHDT, CDR2 YYEEEE, per germline. This CDR3 is 13 amino acids long. CDR3 protein: CASSLVPTDTQYF. The CDR3 nucleotides read TGTGCCAGCAGCTTGGTTCCCACAGATACGCAGTATTTT.

This clonotype was seen many times. The rearrangement links TRBV4-2 to TRBJ1-5, with a possible D match to TRBD1 (5 bases). The germline V gene encodes CDR1 LGHNA and CDR2 YNFKEQ. Between the trimmed V and J ends, which lost 1 base and 7 bases, there was a span of 11 bases. This CDR3 contains 14 residues. CDR3 region: CASSQVDSSQPQHF. CDR3 in DNA: TGTGCCAGCAGCCAAGTTGACAGCTCACAGCCCCAGCATTTT.

This clonotype was counted many times. The chain uses TRBV3-1 and TRBJ2-1; D call uncertain. The V and J ends lost 4 bases and 4 bases respectively, with 8 bases between them. The length of the CDR3 is 13 residues. Germline V lookup: CDR1 LGHDT, CDR2 YNNKEL (reference sequence). The CDR3 region is CASSLTGYNEQFF. CDR3 in DNA: TGTGCCAGCAGCCTGACTGGATACAATGAGCAGTTCTTC.

The rearrangement links TRBV2 to TRBJ1-2, with D perhaps matching TRBD1 (6 bases). Trimming pared 5 bases from V and 8 bases from J, leaving 18 bases between. The germline CDR1 and CDR2 sequences are SNHLY and FYNNEI. CDR3 length equals 14 residues. The DNA for the CDR3 is TGTGCCAGCAGTTCAAGGGGGGGGCTTGGCGGCTACACCTTC. Amino acids: CASSSRGGLGGYTF.

Many counts were recorded for this clonotype. J is TRBJ1-4 and V is TRBV28, with D possibly TRBD1 on 6 matching bases. This CDR3 region has 15 residues. Trimming cost V 6 bases and J 3 bases, with 14 bases left between them. Per germline, CDR1 MDHEN and CDR2 SYDVKM. The CDR3 reads CASSVEGTSNEKLFF. CDR3 nucleotides: TGTGCCAGCAGCGTAGAGGGGACATCTAATGAAAAACTGTTTTTT.

The J gene is TRBJ2-5, the V gene TRBV3-1; D is unclear. The CDR3 is 14 amino acids. The germline V and J ends were trimmed by 1 base and 5 bases, with 11 bases remaining between them. Germline CDR1 is LGHDT and CDR2 is YNNKEL (reference sequence). The CDR3 here is CASSQGNTLETQYF. The CDR3 nucleotides read TGTGCCAGCAGCCAAGGAAATACTTTGGAGACCCAGTACTTC.

Ten or more counts support this clonotype. The CDR3 region is CASSQELASYEQYF. CDR3 nucleotides: TGCGCCAGCAGCCAAGAATTGGCTTCTTACGAGCAGTACTTC. V usage is TRBV4-3 and J usage is TRBJ2-7; D call uncertain. This CDR3 comprises 14 residues. Germline CDR1 reads LGHNA; CDR2 reads YSLEER. V lost 0 bases, J lost 4 bases, and 10 bases lay in between.

This clonotype was counted many times. The CDR3 bases are TGTGCCAGCAGAGTACAGGGGTTGGAAGAGACCCAGTACTTC. Translation: CASRVQGLEETQYF. The chain uses TRBV11-2 and TRBJ2-5; 7 bases fit TRBD1. CDR1 and CDR2 (germline): SGHAT, FQNNGV. Losses at the gene ends were 6 bases for V and 3 bases for J; bases not matched to a gene: 7. CDR3 length: 14 residues.

Ten or more counts support this clonotype. The CDR3 protein is CASSLGAGGMEQYF. CDR3 DNA: TGTGCCAGCAGTTTAGGAGCGGGGGGCATGGAGCAGTACTTC. This chain connects TRBV27 to TRBJ2-7, with 9 bases that match TRBD2. The J segment lost 7 bases and the V segment lost 2 bases, leaving 6 bases of the junction unmatched. From germline, CDR1 is MNHEY and CDR2 SMNVEV (reference sequence). This CDR3 comprises 14 residues.

This clonotype has a handful of counts. CDR3: CASGREWGPDTQYF. The CDR3, as DNA: TGTGCCAGCGGACGGGAGTGGGGCCCAGATACGCAGTATTTT. The rearrangement joins TRBV28 to TRBJ2-3; possible D gene TRBD2, 6 bases. Germline V gene sequence: CDR1 MDHEN, CDR2 SYDVKM. The CDR3 is made up of 14 amino acids. Trimming took 8 bases from V and 4 from J, leaving 16 bases between them.

This clonotype was seen a handful of times. This chain joins TRBV12-3 or TRBV12-4 and TRBJ1-2, with 9 nucleotides matching TRBD1. The CDR3 sequence is 16 residues long. With V trimmed by 5 bases and J by 8 bases, 15 bases remained unmatched. This chain's CDR3 is CASSSVTGQGSSGYTF. DNA for the CDR3: TGTGCCAGCAGTAGCGTAACGGGACAGGGTTCTTCCGGCTACACCTTC.

J is TRBJ2-2 and V is TRBV29-1, with D tentatively TRBD1 (6 bases). CDR1 is SQVTM, CDR2 ANQGSEA, per germline. Trimming took 3 bases from V and 4 from J, leaving 12 bases between them. The CDR3 runs 14 residues. CDR3 DNA sequence: TGCAGCGTTGACACAGGGTCCCTCACCGGGGAGCTGTTTTTT. The encoded protein is CSVDTGSLTGELFF.

This clonotype was observed at least ten times. V and J are TRBV28 and TRBJ2-3; maybe TRBD2 (6 bases). CDR1 MDHEN and CDR2 SYDVKM come from the germline V gene. The CDR3 length is 15 residues. V was cut by 6 bases and J by 1 base, with 14 bases left in between. The CDR3 coding sequence is TGTGCCAGCAGCCAAAACCCTAGCGGCACAGATACGCAGTATTTT. As protein: CASSQNPSGTDTQYF.

The chain is built from TRBV7-6 and TRBJ1-4, with TRBD1 matching over 8 bases. CDR1 is SGHVS and CDR2 is FNYEAQ in the germline V gene. The CDR3 is 15 residues long. V trimming: 5 bases; J trimming: 5 bases; junction bases outside the gene matches: 7. The CDR3 DNA reads TGTGCCAGCAGCGCCTCAGGGGGCTTCAATGAAAAACTGTTTTTT. Its protein product is CASSASGGFNEKLFF.

The V gene is TRBV18, the J gene TRBJ1-2, with TRBD1 identical over 9 bases. V lost 5 bases, J lost 4 bases, and 2 bases stayed unmatched. This CDR3 region has 13 residues. Germline CDR1 reads KGHSH; CDR2 reads LQKENI. CDR3 in DNA: TGTGCCAGCTCATCGGGACAGGGCTATGGCTACACCTTC. Translated: CASSSGQGYGYTF.

This sequence joins TRBV29-1 and TRBJ1-4; tentative D call: TRBD1 (5 bases). Trimming cost V 6 bases and J 7 bases, with 18 bases left between them. Germline-derived CDR1 and CDR2 are SQVTM and ANQGSEA. The CDR3 has 14 residues. The CDR3 coding sequence is TGCAGCGTCCGGGGGGAGGGGATGAGTGAAAAACTGTTTTTT. This gives the protein CSVRGEGMSEKLFF.

The J gene is TRBJ2-3, the V gene TRBV2, with D possibly called TRBD1 or TRBD2 (5 bases each). The germline V and J ends were trimmed by 5 bases and 3 bases, with 15 bases remaining between them. The germline gives CDR1 SNHLY, CDR2 FYNNEI. This CDR3 has 15 amino acids. CDR3 sequence (DNA): TGTGCCAGCAGTAGGGGACCGTCGGATACAGATACGCAGTATTTT. This translates into CASSRGPSDTDTQYF. The full variable domain, in which reference TRBV2 and TRBJ2-3 provide the parts outside the CDR3, is EPEVTQTPSHQVTQMGQEVILRCVPISNHLYFYWYRQILGQKVEFLVSFYNNEISEKSEIFDDQFSVERPDGSNFTLKIRSTKLEDSAMYFCASSRGPSDTDTQYFGPGTRLTVL.

The CDR3, as DNA: TGTGCCAGCAGTACCCCGGACCCTGGCCGCACTGAAGCTTTCTTT. It encodes CASSTPDPGRTEAFF. This chain uses TRBV28 with TRBJ1-1; D ambiguous. V lost 5 bases and J lost 4, with 17 bases in between. From germline, CDR1 is MDHEN and CDR2 SYDVKM. This CDR3 is 15 amino acids long.

The V gene is TRBV20-1, the J gene TRBJ1-2; perhaps TRBD1 as D (5 bases). Germline V gene sequence: CDR1 DFQATT, CDR2 SNEGSKA (reference sequence). There are 13 residues in the CDR3. Trimming stripped 6 bases from V and 2 bases from J, with 13 bases between. The CDR3 is CSADTGRNYGYTF. The CDR3 region has the DNA TGCAGTGCCGATACAGGTCGGAACTATGGCTACACCTTC.

Worth noting for this clonotype: Sequence at one end of the junction differs from germline and may be a read error. The V and J genes are TRBV28 and TRBJ1-6, with D possibly being TRBD1 (5 bases). CDR1 is MDHEN and CDR2 is SYDVKM in the germline V gene. The CDR3 contains 17 residues. The CDR3 spells CASSLSGLQLNNSPLNF. The CDR3, as DNA: TGTGCCAGCAGTTTATCGGGACTCCAGCTGAATAATTCACCCCTCAACTTT.

Many counts were recorded for this clonotype. The chain carries TRBV3-1 and TRBJ2-3; perhaps TRBD2 as D (6 bases). The length of the CDR3 is 13 residues. Looked up from germline, CDR1 is LGHDT and CDR2 is YNNKEL (reference sequence). The V end lost 4 bases, the J end lost 5 bases, and 10 bases lay between the germline ends. This CDR3 is CASSRRGGDTQYF. The CDR3 coding sequence is TGTGCCAGCAGCCGACGGGGAGGAGATACGCAGTATTTT.

This clonotype was detected ten times or more. The chain joins TRBV4-1 to TRBJ1-1, with D tentatively TRBD1 (5 bases). Trimming removed 6 bases from V and 1 base from J, with 9 bases in between. The germline V gene has CDR1 MGHRA and CDR2 YSYEKL. The CDR3 runs to 13 residues. The CDR3 loop reads CASSFDRNTEAFF. DNA of the CDR3: TGCGCCAGCAGTTTTGACAGGAACACTGAAGCTTTCTTT.

The chain joins TRBV20-1 to TRBJ1-1; 8 bases fit TRBD1. J was trimmed by 0 bases and V by 8 bases; bases with no gene match: 14. The CDR3 is made up of 16 amino acids. Germline CDR1 is DFQATT and CDR2 is SNEGSKA (reference sequence). CDR3 in DNA: TGCAGTAGCTACTCCCGGACAGGGAGAGTGAACACTGAAGCTTTCTTT. Translating gives CSSYSRTGRVNTEAFF.

In its sample, this clonotype was seen a few times. As DNA, the CDR3 is TGTGCCAGCAGCGGGGGGGGTAACGCGGACACTGAAGCTTTCTTT. This translates into CASSGGGNADTEAFF. The chain combines TRBV9 with TRBJ1-1; a possible D gene is TRBD1 (5 bases). The V gene's germline CDR1 is SGDLS and CDR2 YYNGEE. This CDR3 has 15 amino acids. Trimming pared 3 bases from V and 3 bases from J, leaving 15 bases between.

The chain employs TRBV7-6 and TRBJ2-3; TRBD1 is a possible D gene (6 bases). Trimming removed 7 bases from V and 9 bases from J, with 29 bases in between. Per germline, CDR1 SGHVS and CDR2 FNYEAQ. This CDR3 is 17 amino acids long. The CDR3 DNA follows: TGTGCCAGCACCACTACAGTGGGGGCGGGCCTCCCCACCACGCAGTATTTT. Its protein product is CASTTTVGAGLPTTQYF. The whole variable domain, filled in from reference TRBV7-6 and TRBJ2-3, reads GAGVSQSPRYKVTKRGQDVALRCDPISGHVSLYWYRQALGQGPEFLTYFNYEAQQDKSGLPNDRFSAERPEGSISTLTIQRTEQRDSAMYRCASTTTVGAGLPTTQYFGPGTRLTVL.

The chain joins TRBV5-1 to TRBJ2-5; D possibly corresponds to TRBD2 (6 bases). V dropped 4 bases and J dropped 5 bases, with 12 bases sitting between them. The CDR3 has 13 amino acids. Looked up from germline, CDR1 is SGHRS and CDR2 is YFSETQ. Written as DNA, the CDR3 is TGCGCCAGCAGCAAAGGGAGCGGGGAGACCCAGTACTTC. Protein product: CASSKGSGETQYF.

This chain links TRBV29-1 with TRBJ2-6, with 11 bases fitting TRBD1. There are 16 residues in the CDR3. J was trimmed by 2 bases and V by 3 bases; bases with no gene match: 3. CDR1 is SQVTM and CDR2 is ANQGSEA in the germline V gene. For the CDR3, the DNA is TGCAGCGTTGATGAGGGACAGGGGGCTGGGGCCAACGTCCTGACTTTC. Translating gives CSVDEGQGAGANVLTF. Drawing the rest from reference TRBV29-1 and TRBJ2-6, the complete variable domain is SAVISQKPSRDICQRGTSLTIQCQVDSQVTMMFWYRQQPGQSLTLIATANQGSEATYESGFVIDKFPISRPNLTFSTLTVSNMSPEDSSIYLCSVDEGQGAGANVLTFGAGSRLTVL.